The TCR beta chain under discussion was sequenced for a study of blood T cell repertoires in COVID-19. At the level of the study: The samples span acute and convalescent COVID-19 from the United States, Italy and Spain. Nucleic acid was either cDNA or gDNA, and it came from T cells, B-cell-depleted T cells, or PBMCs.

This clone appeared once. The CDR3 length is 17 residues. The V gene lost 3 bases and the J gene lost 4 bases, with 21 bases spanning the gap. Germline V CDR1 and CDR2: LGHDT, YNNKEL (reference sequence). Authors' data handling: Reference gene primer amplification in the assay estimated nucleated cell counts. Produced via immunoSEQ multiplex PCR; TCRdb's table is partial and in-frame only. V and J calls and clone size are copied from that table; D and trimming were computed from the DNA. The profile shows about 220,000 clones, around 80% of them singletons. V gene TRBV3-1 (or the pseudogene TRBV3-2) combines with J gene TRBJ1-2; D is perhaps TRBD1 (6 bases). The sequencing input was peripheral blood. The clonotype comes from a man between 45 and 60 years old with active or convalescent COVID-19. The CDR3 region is CASSQDPAPKGGYGYTF. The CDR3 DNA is TGTGCCAGCAGCCAGGACCCGGCCCCGAAAGGGGGCTATGGCTACACCTTC.